The T cell receptor (beta chain) described here comes from a study of T cells in severe cutaneous drug reactions. According to its frequency, this clonotype is medium-sized. Sequenced patients had Stevens-Johnson syndrome or toxic epidermal necrolysis caused by carbamazepine. Five Han Chinese and about six European CBZ-SJS/TEN patients gave blood repertoires. Bulk and single-cell libraries used iRepertoire multiplex PCR with TCR subtype-specific primers. Input for bulk TCR libraries: roughly 95-550 ng RNA per sample. TCRdb re-called the multiplex PCR reads; one entry per CDR3 protein, DNA not given. The sample's table shows approximately 2,000 distinct CDR3 sequences. The germline gives CDR1 MDHEN, CDR2 SYDVKM. This CDR3 is 13 amino acids long.

The sequence was obtained from a human donor with Stevens-Johnson syndrome, a severe cutaneous drug reaction. The source material was PBMCs. The genes are TRBV28 and TRBJ1-3; lacking DNA, the TRBD1 call made by TCRdb goes unchecked. CDR3 in amino acids: CASSLTGGNTIYF.